Following are 21 T cell receptor beta chains from one sample sequenced in a study of blood T cell repertoires in COVID-19. Some clones are missing from TCRdb's copy, which holds only in-frame ones; the method was immunoSEQ multiplex PCR. Of 150,000 or so clones detected, approximately 92% appear once; the ten largest clones hold under 15%. Sequenced material: peripheral blood. The receptors originated from a young man with COVID-19, enrolled during active disease.

V is TRBV6-6 and J is TRBJ2-1, with a weak D call TRBD2 (7 bases). CDR3 length: 15 amino acids. Per the germline V gene, CDR1 is MNHNY and CDR2 is SVGAGI (reference sequence). Trimming pared 8 bases from V and 9 bases from J, leaving 23 bases between. DNA of the CDR3: TGTGCCAGCGGCCAGGCTAGCGGAGGGGGGGGTGAGCAGTTCTTC. The encoded protein is CASGQASGGGGEQFF.

The V call is TRBV6-2 or TRBV6-3, the J call TRBJ1-5; tentative D call: TRBD1 (6 bases). The CDR3 has 15 residues. Germline V gene lookup returns CDR1 MNHEY and CDR2 SVGEGT. With 4 bases removed from V and 0 bases from J, the gap between germline ends came to 10 bases. CDR3 residues: CASSFQGYSNQPQHF. CDR3 in DNA: TGTGCCAGCAGTTTTCAGGGGTATAGCAATCAGCCCCAGCATTTT.

The chain uses TRBV7-2 and TRBJ2-3; D perhaps matches TRBD2 (5 bases). The length of the CDR3 is 14 residues. Germline CDR1 reads SGHTA; CDR2 reads FQGNSA. V gave up 6 bases and J gave up 0 bases, with 10 bases separating them. For the CDR3, the DNA is TGTGCCAGCAGAAGGACTCATAGCACAGATACGCAGTATTTT. It specifies CASRRTHSTDTQYF.

The V and J genes are TRBV7-2 and TRBJ2-7; the D gene is possibly TRBD2 (5 bases). V shed 0 bases and J shed 0 bases, with 15 bases lying between them. CDR1 SGHTA and CDR2 FQGNSA come from the germline V gene. CDR3 length: 17 residues. The CDR3 DNA sequence: TGTGCCAGCAGCTTAGCCGGGTGGGGTCGGGGCTCCTACGAGCAGTACTTC. It codes for CASSLAGWGRGSYEQYF.

Only one count was recorded for this clone. J is TRBJ1-1 and V is TRBV3-1 (or the pseudogene TRBV3-2); 7 bases map to TRBD1. The CDR3 extends over 17 amino acids. The junction had 8 bases not matched to a gene; V was cut back by 0 bases and J by 1 base. Germline V CDR1 and CDR2: LGHDT, YNNKEL (reference sequence). The CDR3 is CASSQEGAGGTNTEAFF. The CDR3 DNA reads as TGTGCCAGCAGCCAAGAAGGGGCAGGGGGAACGAACACTGAAGCTTTCTTT.

The chain is built from TRBV7-9 and TRBJ2-2; TRBD1 matches at 10 bases. The germline V gene has CDR1 SEHNR and CDR2 FQNEAQ (reference sequence). V trimming: 7 bases; J trimming: 6 bases; junction bases outside the gene matches: 5. This CDR3 region has 14 residues. The CDR3 reads CASMGTGDAGELFF. The CDR3 bases are TGTGCCAGCATGGGGACAGGGGACGCCGGGGAGCTGTTTTTT.

The genes are TRBV18 and TRBJ2-7; 8 bases match TRBD1. Germline values: CDR1 KGHSH, CDR2 LQKENI. This CDR3 region has 13 residues. With 3 bases clipped from V and 3 bases from J, the junction kept 1 base outside the gene matches. CDR3 bases: TGTGCCAGCTCACCGGGACAGGACTACGAGCAGTACTTC. It yields the protein CASSPGQDYEQYF.

On this clone itself: At one of its ends the junction is not consistent with the germline gene, which may arise from a read error. The V gene is TRBV5-4, the J gene TRBJ1-4; no clear D. The CDR3 contains 13 residues. The germline V gene has CDR1 SGHNT and CDR2 YYREEE (reference sequence). CDR3 region: CASSLVPGGKLLF. The CDR3 bases are TGTGCCAGCAGCTTGGTCCCGGGAGGAAAACTGCTTTTT.

V and J are TRBV4-1 and TRBJ2-1, with 8 bases fitting TRBD1. The CDR3 contains 18 residues. The germline gives CDR1 MGHRA, CDR2 YSYEKL. V dropped 0 bases and J dropped 9; count of bases not matched to a gene: 16. CDR3: CASSQDDRTGKFLGEQFF. The CDR3 nucleotides read TGCGCCAGCAGCCAAGACGATAGGACAGGGAAATTCTTAGGTGAGCAGTTCTTC.

This clone has only one observation. The chain is built from TRBV11-2 and TRBJ2-1; possibly TRBD2 for D (5 bases). This CDR3 has 14 amino acids. The V end lost 5 bases, the J end lost 8 bases, and 16 bases lay between the germline ends. Germline assignment: CDR1 SGHAT and CDR2 FQNNGV. The CDR3 bases are TGTGCCAGCAGCAGCATGTTACTAGGCGATGAGCAGTTCTTC. Translated: CASSSMLLGDEQFF.

This clone occurred once. CDR3 DNA: TGTGCCAGCAGCTTCCCCATCTCGGGACAGGGGGCACATGACAATGAGCAGTTCTTC. Translated, it gives CASSFPISGQGAHDNEQFF. The chain couples TRBV9 to TRBJ2-1, with 12 bases identical to TRBD1. The CDR3 is 19 amino acids. Unmatched junction bases numbered 16, after V lost 4 bases and J lost 5 bases. Germline loops: CDR1 SGDLS, CDR2 YYNGEE. Full variable domain (outside the CDR3, taken from reference TRBV9 and TRBJ2-1): DSGVTQTPKHLITATGQRVTLRCSPRSGDLSVYWYQQSLDQGLQFLIQYYNGEERAKGNILERFSAQQFPDLHSELNLSSLELGDSALYFCASSFPISGQGAHDNEQFFGPGTRLTVL.

V and J are TRBV12-3 or TRBV12-4 and TRBJ2-1, with 10 bases matching TRBD2. CDR3 size: 13 residues. The CDR3 here is CVLGLAGDNEQFF. DNA for the CDR3: TGTGTCCTGGGGCTAGCGGGAGACAATGAGCAGTTCTTC.

This clone was counted a single time. The chain links TRBV9 to TRBJ2-7; 9 positions agree with TRBD2. The CDR3 is 15 amino acids. CDR1 is SGDLS, CDR2 YYNGEE, per germline. The V and J ends lost 0 bases and 6 bases, in that order; junction bases with no gene match: 7. DNA of the CDR3: TGTGCCAGCAGCGTAGATTTAGCGGGAGTGGGCGAGCAGTACTTC. Its translation: CASSVDLAGVGEQYF.

This chain uses TRBV5-6 with TRBJ1-2; 9 positions agree with TRBD1. CDR1 SGHDT and CDR2 YYEEEE come from the germline V gene. This CDR3 is 16 amino acids long. The ends lost 4 bases at V and 6 bases at J; junction bases unmatched: 13. The CDR3 is CASSPPGWDRDHGYTF. CDR3 nucleotides: TGTGCCAGCAGCCCCCCCGGGTGGGACAGGGACCATGGCTACACCTTC.

The chain carries TRBV5-4 and TRBJ2-5; 7 positions agree with TRBD2. V lost 4 bases, J lost 3 bases, and 6 bases stayed unmatched. This CDR3 spans 14 amino acids. The V gene's germline CDR1 is SGHNT and CDR2 YYREEE (reference sequence). The chain's CDR3 is CASSGGRGEETQYF. The CDR3 DNA follows: TGTGCCAGCAGCGGGGGTCGGGGGGAAGAGACCCAGTACTTC.

The V and J genes are TRBV10-3 and TRBJ2-7, with TRBD2 matching 9 bases. Germline V CDR1 and CDR2: ENHRY, SYGVKD. J lost 4 bases, V lost 3 bases, and 13 bases had no gene match. This CDR3 region has 17 residues. Written as DNA, the CDR3 is TGTGCCATCAGTGACGGGCTAGCGGGATTCTCGACGTACGAGCAGTACTTC. Its translation: CAISDGLAGFSTYEQYF.

The chain has TRBV19 and TRBJ2-7; 8 positions agree with TRBD1. J gave up 5 bases and V 4 bases, and 10 bases lay outside the gene matches. The CDR3 is 15 residues long. Germline loops: CDR1 LNHDA, CDR2 SQIVND (reference sequence). The CDR3 nucleotides read TGTGCCAGTAGTACCCTGACAGGGGTGAGGAACGAGCAGTACTTC. Translated, it gives CASSTLTGVRNEQYF.

V usage is TRBV30 and J usage is TRBJ2-1, with TRBD1 matching over 7 bases. The V gene's germline CDR1 is GTSNPN and CDR2 SVGIG (reference sequence). The CDR3 is 12 amino acids. J was trimmed by 7 bases and V by 1 base; bases with no gene match: 1. In nucleotides, the CDR3 is TGTGCCTGGAGTGCAGGGGGTAATGAGCAGTTCTTC. Its protein is CAWSAGGNEQFF.

The V and J genes are TRBV30 and TRBJ2-3, with D possibly matching TRBD2 (6 bases). The CDR3 runs to 14 residues. The germline V gene encodes CDR1 GTSNPN and CDR2 SVGIG (reference sequence). Trimming left V 3 bases short and J 2 bases short, with 12 bases between. The CDR3 protein is CAWRGQGLTDTQYF. As DNA, the CDR3 is TGTGCCTGGAGGGGGCAGGGACTCACAGATACGCAGTATTTT.

Only one count was recorded for this clone. This sequence joins TRBV7-9 and TRBJ2-3; D is undetermined. V was pared by 8 bases and J by 4 bases, with 7 bases between. CDR3 size: 11 residues. Germline V gene lookup returns CDR1 SEHNR and CDR2 FQNEAQ (reference sequence). The CDR3 DNA reads TGTGCCAGCGAGCTCTCAGATACGCAGTATTTT. It yields the protein CASELSDTQYF.

The rearrangement joins TRBV6-6 to TRBJ2-5; D may be TRBD2 (5 bases). The V end lost 2 bases, the J end lost 1 base, and 11 bases lay between the germline ends. Germline lookup yields CDR1 MNHNY and CDR2 SVGAGI (reference sequence). This CDR3 is built from 15 residues. CDR3 coding DNA: TGTGCCAGCAGTTACATCGGAGGACCCCAAGAGACCCAGTACTTC. This gives the protein CASSYIGGPQETQYF.